Here is one T cell receptor beta chain with its context. Its antigen remains undetermined. Base-call qualities are not available, and no considerably larger clone is one nucleotide away. Cut back by 2 bases and 8 bases, the V and J ends lie 10 bases apart. The CDR3 covers 14 residues, taking in both the cysteine and the phenylalanine. The read is trimmed to its CDR3 DNA, 42 bases read in frame from base 1. For CDR1 and CDR2, the germline V gene lists MGHRA and YSYEKL. Collaborating institutions collected whole blood in K2EDTA tubes following their own protocols. For TCRbeta analysis, collaborator samples were shipped as frozen whole blood, as isolated PBMCs, or as DNA extracted from either sample type. This sample stems from a study of blood T cell repertoires in COVID-19 (dated by TCRdb to the early 2020s). For the study in its entirety: Collaborator samples came from the United States, Italy and Spain and covered acute and convalescent phases of COVID-19. The material from the prospective study consisted of cDNA or gDNA derived from T cells, B-cell-depleted T cells, or PBMCs. The dataset comprised deeply sampled blood TCRbeta repertoires from subjects exposed to, actively infected with, or recovered from COVID-19. A freely available public database, intended as a resource for researchers studying the immune response to SARS-CoV-2, is where the repertoires were released. Samples were obtained from the ongoing ImmuneRACE study (first 160 participants) and from over 1,000 subjects provided by 6 global collaborators. A de-identified subject ID, COVID-19 status, age in years and sex were almost always included in the sample metadata. HLA class I and class II types, where available, came from metadata supplied by the sample provider rather than from assay-based typing.

Overall study results and their limits: Clinical and demographic metadata were provided uncurated, with the amount varying by source and participant.

The immunoSEQ Assay, a bias-controlled multiplex PCR, was used to amplify TCRbeta CDR3 regions from genomic DNA. The source study handled its data this way. The number of nucleated cells in each sample was estimated by amplification of reference gene primers within the assay. To quantify the absolute abundance of each unique TCRbeta CDR3 rearrangement, sequence reads were collapsed and filtered. For each sample, productive Simpson clonality was calculated by taking the square root of Simpson's diversity index across productive rearrangements. TCRdb carries this immuneACCESS record with in-frame sequences only. Its versions omit some clonotypes, under half of them owing to an unresolved V gene in the studies checked, with the rest unexplained. V and J calls and clone size follow that table, whereas D and trimming were derived from the DNA. This sample has approximately 170,000 clones in its table, and more than 75% of those were observed once. Approximately 3.5% of the sample lies in the top ten.

Material: peripheral blood. This receptor chain uses TRBV4-1 and TRBJ1-6; no D gene can be assigned with confidence. This sequence originates from a man between 70 and 80 years old with acute or convalescent COVID-19. The DNA is as follows: TGCGCCAGCAGCCAACCTTTGAGGCATTCACCCCTCCACTTT. This yields the protein CASSQPLRHSPLHF.